This TCR beta chain is drawn from a study of T cell responses to AZD1222 COVID-19 vaccine. Study in general: Recipients boosted at about 4 weeks or about 12 weeks are pooled. Study observations and caveats: The reported proportion of spike-specific TCRs targeting unmutated variant regions was nearly half.

Sequenced by immunoSEQ multiplex PCR; TCRdb stores in-frame clones only, minus some. The table shows about 100,000 clones, with around nine tenths occurring only once. For this clone: The antigen is not known.

V was cut by 0 bases and J by 0 bases, with 9 bases left in between. CDR3 length equals 17 residues. In germline, CDR1 is MGHRA, CDR2 YSYEKL. The sequenced sample was peripheral blood, obtained on day 0 of AZD1222 vaccination. The chain couples TRBV4-1 to TRBJ2-6; D gene ambiguous. The TCR originated in an adult in good health. The CDR3 nucleotides are TGCGCCAGCAGCCAAGAAGTATCCACCTCTGGGGCCAACGTCCTGACTTTC. Translated: CASSQEVSTSGANVLTF.